The 19 T cell receptor beta chains reported below all come from one sample, sequenced in a study of T-cell reconstitution after alpha-beta-depleted transplantation in children. Unique molecular identifiers were used to barcode this TCRbeta library. TCRdb recomputed calls from the PCR reads with MiXCR, one row per CDR3 protein. The sample records about 830,000 distinct CDR3 sequences, roughly 15% being singletons. The specimen was PBMCs, mostly from graft donor cells, collected 360 days after TCRalphabeta/CD19-depleted stem cell transplant. The receptors here all came from a male patient aged 10 to 17 who had a stem cell transplant for acute lymphoblastic leukemia, so the T cells may come from the graft donor.

This clonotype appeared a few times. The chain joins TRBV6-2 or TRBV6-3 to TRBJ2-6, with 12 nucleotides matching TRBD2. V shed 0 bases and J 2 bases; nucleotides not matched to a gene: 2. Germline V gene data show CDR1 as MNHEY and CDR2 as SVGEGT. CDR3 length equals 18 residues. The CDR3 spells CASSYSLAGGPGANVLTF. CDR3 in DNA: TGTGCCAGCAGTTACTCGCTAGCGGGAGGGCCTGGGGCCAACGTCCTGACTTTC.

This clonotype was seen repeatedly, ten times or more. The J gene is TRBJ2-7, the V gene TRBV18, with TRBD2 matching over 9 bases. CDR1 and CDR2 from the germline V gene are KGHSH and LQKENI. The CDR3 runs to 14 residues. V dropped 1 base and J dropped 3; count of bases not matched to a gene: 1. CDR3 in amino acids: CASSPQREDYEQYF. DNA for the CDR3: TGTGCCAGCTCACCACAGCGGGAGGACTACGAGCAGTACTTC.

The rearrangement links TRBV24-1 to TRBJ2-2; 7 nucleotides agree with TRBD1. CDR1 and CDR2 (germline): KGHDR, SFDVKD. This CDR3 is built from 18 residues. Unmatched junction bases numbered 11, after V lost 3 bases and J lost 2 bases. The chain's CDR3 is CATSDPSFRTGNTGELFF. The CDR3 nucleotides read TGTGCCACCAGTGATCCCTCCTTCAGGACAGGAAACACCGGGGAGCTGTTTTTT.

This clonotype was counted many times. The chain recombines TRBV28 with TRBJ2-3; TRBD2 agrees at 7 bases. CDR3 length: 15 amino acids. V was clipped by 7 bases and J by 11 bases; unmatched bases: 18. Germline-derived CDR1 and CDR2 are MDHEN and SYDVKM. This chain's CDR3 is CASKGGSSTPGRQYF. CDR3 nucleotides: TGTGCCAGCAAGGGAGGGTCATCGACCCCGGGGAGGCAGTATTTT.

This clonotype appeared many times. V gene TRBV4-1 combines with J gene TRBJ2-2, with D uncertain. Germline V CDR1 and CDR2: MGHRA, YSYEKL. Deletions cut 1 base from V and 5 bases from J, with 17 bases between. This CDR3 is built from 17 residues. The DNA of the CDR3 is TGCGCCAGCAGCCAAGGTGACCCGCCGACGTGGACCGGGGAGCTGTTTTTT. Protein product: CASSQGDPPTWTGELFF.

At least ten counts were recorded for this clonotype. The V and J genes are TRBV20-1 and TRBJ2-7; D tentatively reads TRBD1 or TRBD2 (5 bases each). CDR1 is DFQATT and CDR2 is SNEGSKA in the germline V gene (reference sequence). Trimming left V 0 bases short and J 3 bases short, with 15 bases between. The CDR3 runs to 15 residues. The CDR3 spells CSARDRKGRGYEQYF. The CDR3 DNA reads TGCAGTGCTAGAGATCGAAAGGGACGAGGCTACGAGCAGTACTTC.

This clonotype was seen a few times. This chain joins TRBV9 and TRBJ1-2; maybe TRBD1 (6 bases). The germline V gene has CDR1 SGDLS and CDR2 YYNGEE. Trimming stripped 0 bases from V and 3 bases from J, with 12 bases between. CDR3 size: 15 residues. The CDR3 bases are TGTGCCAGCAGCGTAGTGGAAACAGGGCACTATGGCTACACCTTC. Its translation is CASSVVETGHYGYTF.

This clonotype was seen many times. The chain has TRBV12-3 or TRBV12-4 and TRBJ2-7, with TRBD1 matching 7 bases. The CDR3 loop spans 17 amino acids. V was clipped by 4 bases and J by 0 bases; unmatched bases: 12. CDR3 DNA: TGTGCCAGCAGTTCCCTATTGGGCCCAGGGGGCTCCTACGAGCAGTACTTC. This codes for CASSSLLGPGGSYEQYF.

This rearrangement joins TRBV11-2 to TRBJ2-2; D unresolved. Germline lookup yields CDR1 SGHAT and CDR2 FQNNGV. CDR3 size: 15 residues. Trimming took off 3 bases at V and 6 bases at J, with 14 bases between the two ends. As DNA, the CDR3 is TGTGCCAGCAGCTTTTTACAATCCCGGTCCGGGGAGCTGTTTTTT. Its translation is CASSFLQSRSGELFF.

This clonotype appeared many times. This sequence joins TRBV2 and TRBJ2-3; maybe TRBD2 (6 bases). The germline V gene encodes CDR1 SNHLY and CDR2 FYNNEI. Trimming cost V 7 bases and J 1 base, with 12 bases left between them. CDR3 size: 14 residues. In nucleotides, the CDR3 is TGTGCCAGCACCATACTAGCCCGCACAGATACGCAGTATTTT. It translates to CASTILARTDTQYF.

The chain combines TRBV5-1 with TRBJ2-1; 9 bases agree with TRBD2. The CDR3 has 14 residues. Unmatched junction bases numbered 5, after V lost 1 base and J lost 9 bases. Germline CDR1 and CDR2: SGHRS and YFSETQ. As DNA, the CDR3 is TGCGCCAGCAGCTTGTTAGCGGGAGAGCTTGAGCAGTTCTTC. Translated, it gives CASSLLAGELEQFF.

This clonotype was counted a few times. V gene TRBV29-1 combines with J gene TRBJ2-1; TRBD2 is a possible D gene (6 bases). This CDR3 has 14 residues. V lost 5 bases to trimming and J lost 0 bases, with 11 bases between them. Germline assignment: CDR1 SQVTM and CDR2 ANQGSEA. The DNA of the CDR3 is TGCAGCGTTAGCGGGCCGAGCTCCTACAATGAGCAGTTCTTC. Translated: CSVSGPSSYNEQFF.

This clonotype turned up a few times. J is TRBJ2-1 and V is TRBV12-3 or TRBV12-4; D call uncertain. V was trimmed by 2 bases and J by 7 bases, leaving 9 bases between them. The CDR3 contains 13 residues. CDR3 coding DNA: TGTGCCAGCAGTTTAAGGTTCTGGAATGAGCAGTTCTTC. It is translated as CASSLRFWNEQFF.

A few counts support this clonotype. This chain links TRBV5-1 with TRBJ2-7; the D gene is possibly TRBD2 (7 bases). The CDR3 has 15 amino acids. Germline loops: CDR1 SGHRS, CDR2 YFSETQ. The ends were cut back, 0 bases at V and 3 bases at J, with 13 bases in the middle. CDR3 sequence: CASSLAGGGGYEQYF. The DNA for the CDR3 is TGCGCCAGCAGCTTGGCTGGGGGAGGGGGCTACGAGCAGTACTTC. Drawing the rest from reference TRBV5-1 and TRBJ2-7, the complete variable domain is KAGVTQTPRYLIKTRGQQVTLSCSPISGHRSVSWYQQTPGQGLQFLFEYFSETQRNKGNFPGRFSGRQFSNSRSEMNVSTLELGDSALYLCASSLAGGGGYEQYFGPGTRLTVT.

Regarding this clonotype: This may arise from a read error, as a much more abundant clone is one base away. This rearrangement joins TRBV11-1 to TRBJ2-1; TRBD2 agrees at 10 bases. This CDR3 is 18 amino acids long. Germline V gives CDR1 SGHAT, CDR2 FQDESV (reference sequence). The CDR3 DNA follows: TGTGCCAGCAGCCCAGGACTAGCGGTGGGGGTCTCCTACAATGAGCAGATCTTC. It translates to CASSPGLAVGVSYNEQIF.

The rearrangement links TRBV12-3 or TRBV12-4 to TRBJ2-1; D may be TRBD2 (5 bases). Trimming shortened V by 0 bases and J by 10 bases, and 13 bases separated the two germline ends. This CDR3 has 14 residues. In DNA form, the CDR3 reads TGTGCCAGCAGTTTAGCTTCCCCCACGGGGGAGCAGTTCTTC. As protein: CASSLASPTGEQFF.

The chain links TRBV5-1 to TRBJ2-1, with no clear D. V was shortened by 2 bases and J by 5 bases, with 8 bases between the two germline ends. There are 13 residues in the CDR3. CDR1 is SGHRS and CDR2 is YFSETQ in the germline V gene. CDR3 sequence reads: CASSFSVDNEQFF. DNA of the CDR3: TGCGCCAGCAGCTTCAGCGTGGACAATGAGCAGTTCTTC. Variable domain in full (rest from reference TRBV5-1 and TRBJ2-1): KAGVTQTPRYLIKTRGQQVTLSCSPISGHRSVSWYQQTPGQGLQFLFEYFSETQRNKGNFPGRFSGRQFSNSRSEMNVSTLELGDSALYLCASSFSVDNEQFFGPGTRLTVL.

There are a few counts of this clonotype. The V call is TRBV5-8, the J call TRBJ2-1; tentative D call: TRBD2 (5 bases). V was cut by 2 bases and J by 6 bases, with 12 bases left in between. The CDR3 runs 14 residues. CDR1 and CDR2 from the germline V gene are SGHTS and YDEGEE. In DNA, the CDR3 is TGTGCCAGCAGCTTCGATGGGAGTGGCAATGAGCAGTTCTTC. Amino acid sequence: CASSFDGSGNEQFF. The entire variable domain, with the rest obtained from reference TRBV5-8 and TRBJ2-1, is as follows: EAGVTQSPTHLIKTRGQQATLRCSPISGHTSVYWYQQALGLGLQFLLWYDEGEERNRGNFPPRFSGRQFPNYSSELNVNALELEDSALYLCASSFDGSGNEQFFGPGTRLTVL.

The J gene is TRBJ2-1, the V gene TRBV2; 12 nucleotides agree with TRBD2. Looked up from germline, CDR1 is SNHLY and CDR2 is FYNNEI. CDR3 size: 15 residues. J gave up 8 bases and V 9 bases, and 11 bases lay outside the gene matches. Here the CDR3 reads CASDNKGLAGDEQFF. The CDR3 coding sequence is TGTGCCAGTGACAATAAGGGACTAGCGGGCGATGAGCAGTTCTTC.